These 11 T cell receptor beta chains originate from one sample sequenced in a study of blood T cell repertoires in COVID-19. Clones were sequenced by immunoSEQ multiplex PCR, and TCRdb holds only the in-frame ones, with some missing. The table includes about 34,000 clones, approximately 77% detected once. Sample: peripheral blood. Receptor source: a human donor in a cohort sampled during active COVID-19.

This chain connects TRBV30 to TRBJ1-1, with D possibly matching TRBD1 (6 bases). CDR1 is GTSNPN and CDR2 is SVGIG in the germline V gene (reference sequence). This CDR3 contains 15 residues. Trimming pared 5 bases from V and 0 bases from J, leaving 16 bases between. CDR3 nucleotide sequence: TGTGCCTGGGGGGGACGGACAGTTATGAACACTGAAGCTTTCTTT. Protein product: CAWGGRTVMNTEAFF.

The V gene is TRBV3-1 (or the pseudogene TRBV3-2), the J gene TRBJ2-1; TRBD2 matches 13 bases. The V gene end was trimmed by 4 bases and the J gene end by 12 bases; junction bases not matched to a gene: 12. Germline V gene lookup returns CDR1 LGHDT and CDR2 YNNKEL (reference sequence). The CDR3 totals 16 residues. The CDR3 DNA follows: TGTGCCAGCAGCCCTCAACTAGCGGGGGGGCCAACGGGGCAGTTCTTC. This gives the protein CASSPQLAGGPTGQFF.

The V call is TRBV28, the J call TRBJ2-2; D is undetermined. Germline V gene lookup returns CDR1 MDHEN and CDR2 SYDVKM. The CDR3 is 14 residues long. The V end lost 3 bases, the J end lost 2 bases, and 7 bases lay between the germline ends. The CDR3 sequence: CASSFPLNTGELFF. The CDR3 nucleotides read TGTGCCAGCAGTTTCCCCTTAAACACCGGGGAGCTGTTTTTT.

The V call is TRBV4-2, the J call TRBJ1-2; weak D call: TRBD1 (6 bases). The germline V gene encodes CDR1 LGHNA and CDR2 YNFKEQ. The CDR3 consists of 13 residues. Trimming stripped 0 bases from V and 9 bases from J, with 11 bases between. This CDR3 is CASSQDGGGRYTF. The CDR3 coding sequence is TGTGCCAGCAGCCAAGATGGGGGGGGCCGCTACACCTTC.

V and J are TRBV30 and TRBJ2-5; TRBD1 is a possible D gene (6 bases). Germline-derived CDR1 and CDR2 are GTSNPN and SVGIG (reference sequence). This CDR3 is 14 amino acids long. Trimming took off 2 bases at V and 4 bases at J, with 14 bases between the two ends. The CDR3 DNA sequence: TGTGCCTGGAGTCCGGGACAAGTAGTAGAGACCCAGTACTTC. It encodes CAWSPGQVVETQYF.

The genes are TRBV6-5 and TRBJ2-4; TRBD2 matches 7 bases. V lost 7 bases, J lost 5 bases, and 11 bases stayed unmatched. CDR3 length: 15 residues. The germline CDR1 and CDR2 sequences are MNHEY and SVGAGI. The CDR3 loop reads CASKGKGGVQNIQYF. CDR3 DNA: TGTGCCAGCAAGGGTAAGGGAGGGGTCCAAAACATTCAGTACTTC.

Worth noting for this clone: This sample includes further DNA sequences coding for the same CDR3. The CDR3 DNA is TGCGCCAGCAGCCTAGCGGGAGGAGAGACCCAGTACTTC. This translates into CASSLAGGETQYF. The chain couples TRBV5-1 to TRBJ2-5; 11 bases map to TRBD2. The CDR3 length is 13 residues. The junction had 0 bases not matched to a gene; V was cut back by 4 bases and J by 4 bases. Germline V lookup: CDR1 SGHRS, CDR2 YFSETQ.

The CDR3 DNA reads as TGTGCCTGGAGTACAGGGATGAACACTGAAGCTTTCTTT. This gives the protein CAWSTGMNTEAFF. The chain links TRBV30 to TRBJ1-1; D is possibly TRBD1 (6 bases). V lost 2 bases and J 0 bases, leaving 7 bases between the germline ends. The CDR3 runs 13 residues. In germline, CDR1 is GTSNPN, CDR2 SVGIG (reference sequence).

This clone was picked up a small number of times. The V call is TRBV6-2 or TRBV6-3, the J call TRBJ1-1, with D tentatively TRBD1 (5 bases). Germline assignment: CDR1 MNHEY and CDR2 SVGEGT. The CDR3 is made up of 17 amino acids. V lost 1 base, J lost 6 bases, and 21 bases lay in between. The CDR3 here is CASSYYQRQGRGPEAFF. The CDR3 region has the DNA TGTGCCAGCAGTTACTACCAGAGGCAGGGTCGTGGACCTGAAGCTTTCTTT.

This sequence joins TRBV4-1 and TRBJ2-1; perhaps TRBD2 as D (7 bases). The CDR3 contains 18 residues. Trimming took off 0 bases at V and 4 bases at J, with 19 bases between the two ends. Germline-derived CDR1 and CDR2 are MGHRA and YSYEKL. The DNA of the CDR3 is TGCGCCAGCAGCCAAGACGCCCTGGGGGGGGCCGGTTACAATGAGCAGTTCTTC. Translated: CASSQDALGGAGYNEQFF.

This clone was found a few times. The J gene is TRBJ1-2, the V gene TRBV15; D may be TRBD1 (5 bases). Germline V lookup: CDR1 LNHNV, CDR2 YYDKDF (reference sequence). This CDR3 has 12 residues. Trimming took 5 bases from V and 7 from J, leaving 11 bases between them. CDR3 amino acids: CATSLGGSGYTF. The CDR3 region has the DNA TGTGCCACCAGCCTGGGGGGGTCTGGCTACACCTTC.